This T cell receptor (beta chain) emerged from a study of identical twins. Trimming pared 0 bases from V and 9 bases from J, leaving 11 bases between. The CDR3 runs 12 residues. Germline lookup yields CDR1 DFQATT and CDR2 SNEGSKA (reference sequence). Via MiXCR, TCRdb re-called the 5' RACE reads, giving one row per CDR3 protein. The table lists over 200,000 distinct CDR3 sequences, approximately 10% of them singletons, with 9% to 10% in the top ten. About this clonotype: This may be a read error, as it is one base from a much larger clone.

The specimen sequenced was memory T cells sorted from blood. This rearrangement joins TRBV20-1 to TRBJ1-1, with D uncertain. This TCR was recovered from a middle-aged man in good health. CDR3 nucleotides: TGCAGTGCTAGAGATTTTGCAGCCCAAGCTTTCTTT. It translates to CSARDFAAQAFF.